Below are 20 T cell receptor beta chains sequenced from a single sample in a study of cytomegalovirus exposure and HLA in healthy donors. A multiplex PCR was run with 60 Vbeta primers and 13 Jbeta primers. Clones were sequenced by immunoSEQ multiplex PCR, and TCRdb holds only the in-frame ones, with some missing. Of approximately 130,000 clones listed, roughly four fifths were seen once; the top ten hold roughly 3.1%. The sequenced material came from PBMCs. Receptors were obtained from a man younger than 40 in good health and CMV-seronegative.

This chain uses TRBV5-4 with TRBJ2-7, with TRBD2 identical over 11 bases. Trimming at V came to 0 bases and at J to 1 base, leaving 3 bases not matched to a gene. This CDR3 spans 16 amino acids. Germline CDR1 reads SGHNT; CDR2 reads YYREEE (reference sequence). This chain's CDR3 is CASSLGLAGSSYEQYF. The DNA for the CDR3 is TGTGCCAGCAGCTTGGGACTAGCGGGAAGTTCCTACGAGCAGTACTTC.

V and J are TRBV5-4 and TRBJ1-1; 9 nucleotides line up with TRBD1. The junction had 3 bases not matched to a gene; V was cut back by 2 bases and J by 1 base. This CDR3 has 15 residues. Germline V CDR1 and CDR2: SGHNT, YYREEE (reference sequence). The CDR3 spells CASSLRTGENTEAFF. In DNA, the CDR3 is TGTGCCAGCAGCTTAAGGACAGGGGAGAACACTGAAGCTTTCTTT.

The V call is TRBV7-9, the J call TRBJ2-7, with D possibly being TRBD2 (6 bases). Germline V gives CDR1 SEHNR, CDR2 FQNEAQ (reference sequence). The CDR3 length is 14 residues. V was cut by 8 bases and J by 2 bases, with 16 bases left in between. DNA for the CDR3: TGTGCCAGCGACTTTGGGGGGTCGGCCTACGAGCAGTACTTC. Translation gives CASDFGGSAYEQYF.

V usage is TRBV7-2 and J usage is TRBJ1-5; D is unclear. Germline V gene sequence: CDR1 SGHTA, CDR2 FQGNSA. V was trimmed by 5 bases and J by 3 bases, leaving 14 bases between them. The CDR3 consists of 15 residues. CDR3: CASSPWAGINQPQHF. CDR3 coding DNA: TGTGCCAGCAGCCCTTGGGCGGGGATCAATCAGCCCCAGCATTTT.

The chain combines TRBV19 with TRBJ2-4, with D perhaps TRBD1 (6 bases). Between the trimmed V and J ends, which lost 6 bases and 3 bases, there was a span of 15 bases. This CDR3 is 15 amino acids long. Germline CDR1 LNHDA, CDR2 SQIVND (reference sequence). The CDR3 loop reads CASSSTGIGKNIQYF. CDR3 coding DNA: TGTGCCAGTAGCTCAACAGGGATCGGCAAAAACATTCAGTACTTC.

This clone was seen only a few times. This chain links TRBV28 with TRBJ2-7, with D possibly matching TRBD2 (5 bases). Between the trimmed V and J ends, which lost 2 bases and 3 bases, there was a span of 11 bases. Germline V lookup: CDR1 MDHEN, CDR2 SYDVKM. CDR3 length: 14 amino acids. CDR3 nucleotide sequence: TGTGCCAGCAGTTTACCCGGGGTTAGCTACGAGCAGTACTTC. Translated, it gives CASSLPGVSYEQYF. The full variable domain, its missing parts supplied by reference TRBV28 and TRBJ2-7, is DVKVTQSSRYLVKRTGEKVFLECVQDMDHENMFWYRQDPGLGLRLIYFSYDVKMKEKGDIPEGYSVSREKKERFSLILESASTNQTSMYLCASSLPGVSYEQYFGPGTRLTVT.

The rearrangement links TRBV23-1 to TRBJ1-5; 7 nucleotides match TRBD1. TRBV23-1 is assigned to the ORF class and has an uncertain function. Unmatched junction bases numbered 5, after V lost 3 bases and J lost 0 bases. The CDR3 totals 16 residues. CDR3 region: CASSQPTGPSNQPQHF. The DNA for the CDR3 is TGCGCCAGCAGTCAGCCGACAGGGCCTAGCAATCAGCCCCAGCATTTT.

The chain uses TRBV6-1 and TRBJ2-1; the match to TRBD2 covers 11 bases. The junction had 9 bases not matched to a gene; V was cut back by 6 bases and J by 8 bases. The CDR3 runs 15 residues. Germline V CDR1 and CDR2: MNHNS, SASEGT. CDR3 amino acids: CASSPVAGGPYEQFF. The CDR3 DNA sequence: TGTGCCAGCAGCCCGGTAGCGGGAGGGCCTTATGAGCAGTTCTTC.

The chain employs TRBV27 and TRBJ2-3, with 9 positions matching TRBD1. The CDR3 runs 16 residues. J lost 5 bases, V lost 5 bases, and 11 bases had no gene match. Germline V gives CDR1 MNHEY, CDR2 SMNVEV (reference sequence). CDR3 loop: CASSGAGTGLEDTQYF. CDR3 bases: TGTGCCAGCAGTGGGGCCGGGACAGGGTTGGAAGATACGCAGTATTTT.

V and J are TRBV29-1 and TRBJ2-7; 8 bases agree with TRBD1. With 7 bases clipped from V and 5 bases from J, the junction kept 16 bases outside the gene matches. Germline V gene sequence: CDR1 SQVTM, CDR2 ANQGSEA. The CDR3 loop spans 15 amino acids. Here the CDR3 reads CSAQTQDRGFDEQYF. The CDR3 DNA reads as TGCAGCGCCCAGACCCAAGACAGGGGTTTTGACGAGCAGTACTTC.

The chain links TRBV2 to TRBJ2-3; tentative D call: TRBD1 (5 bases). The ends were cut back, 6 bases at V and 3 bases at J, with 10 bases in the middle. Germline CDR1 reads SNHLY; CDR2 reads FYNNEI. CDR3 size: 13 residues. CDR3 sequence reads: CASSGQRTDTQYF. The CDR3 DNA reads TGTGCCAGCAGCGGACAAAGAACAGATACGCAGTATTTT.

The CDR3: CASSEQQGITEAFF. CDR3 bases: TGTGCCAGCAGTGAACAGCAGGGAATCACTGAAGCTTTCTTT. The J gene is TRBJ1-1, the V gene TRBV2, with D possibly TRBD1 on 5 matching bases. CDR3 length: 14 amino acids. V lost 2 bases to trimming and J lost 4 bases, with 11 bases between them. CDR1 SNHLY and CDR2 FYNNEI come from the germline V gene.

This clone occurred a few times. The chain uses TRBV6-1 and TRBJ2-1; no definite D call. Germline CDR1 is MNHNS and CDR2 is SASEGT. This CDR3 comprises 15 residues. With 6 bases removed from V and 2 bases from J, the gap between germline ends came to 14 bases. CDR3 sequence reads: CASSLLAVTYNEQFF. The CDR3 DNA sequence: TGTGCCAGCAGCCTCCTGGCGGTTACCTACAATGAGCAGTTCTTC.

The chain combines TRBV30 with TRBJ1-6, with a tentative D call TRBD1 (5 bases). V lost 4 bases and J lost 3, with 10 bases in between. CDR1 and CDR2 (germline): GTSNPN, SVGIG (reference sequence). CDR3 length equals 14 residues. The CDR3 loop reads CAWTKTVYNSPLHF. CDR3 DNA sequence: TGTGCCTGGACTAAGACAGTCTATAATTCACCCCTCCACTTT.

The chain recombines TRBV1 with TRBJ2-1; the D call TRBD2 from the table was never checked on the DNA. TRBV1 is a pseudogene segment. CDR3 size: 17 residues. The CDR3 loop reads CTSSPGLSQRPYNEQFF. DNA of the CDR3: TGCACCAGCAGCCCGGGACTGTCCCAGCGGCCATACAATGAGCAGTTCTTC.

This rearrangement joins TRBV29-1 to TRBJ1-1; the D is unclear. V was shortened by 6 bases and J by 4 bases, with 12 bases between the two germline ends. This CDR3 spans 12 amino acids. CDR1 and CDR2 (germline): SQVTM, ANQGSEA. CDR3 residues: CSVLKEGTEAFF. The CDR3 bases are TGCAGCGTACTAAAGGAGGGCACTGAAGCTTTCTTT.

V is TRBV27 and J is TRBJ2-7, with 8 bases aligning to TRBD2. The V gene end was trimmed by 5 bases and the J gene end by 2 bases; junction bases not matched to a gene: 5. The CDR3 loop spans 14 amino acids. CDR1 MNHEY and CDR2 SMNVEV come from the germline V gene (reference sequence). CDR3 DNA: TGTGCCAGCAGTACCTACGGGGGGGCCTACGAGCAGTACTTC. Residues: CASSTYGGAYEQYF.

The chain carries TRBV28 and TRBJ1-5; D is ambiguous. Germline V gene lookup returns CDR1 MDHEN and CDR2 SYDVKM. Trimming took 3 bases from V and 0 from J, leaving 9 bases between them. The CDR3 runs to 15 residues. The CDR3 reads CASSLYSFSNQPQHF. The CDR3 DNA follows: TGTGCCAGCAGTTTGTACAGCTTTAGCAATCAGCCCCAGCATTTT.

The chain links TRBV27 to TRBJ1-1, with D perhaps matching TRBD1 (5 bases). Trimming left V 5 bases short and J 5 bases short, with 15 bases between. Germline V gene sequence: CDR1 MNHEY, CDR2 SMNVEV (reference sequence). The CDR3 runs 14 residues. The CDR3 spells CASSPQGDGTEAFF. In DNA form, the CDR3 reads TGTGCCAGCAGTCCCCAGGGCGACGGGACTGAAGCTTTCTTT.

The rearrangement uses TRBV6-6 and TRBJ2-1, with 9 bases fitting TRBD2. This CDR3 spans 15 amino acids. Germline V CDR1 and CDR2: MNHNY, SVGAGI (reference sequence). The V and J ends lost 2 bases and 10 bases, in that order; junction bases with no gene match: 9. Written as DNA, the CDR3 is TGTGCCAGCAGTTACGGGACTAGCTTTGAGTTGGAGCAGTTCTTC. Amino acids: CASSYGTSFELEQFF.